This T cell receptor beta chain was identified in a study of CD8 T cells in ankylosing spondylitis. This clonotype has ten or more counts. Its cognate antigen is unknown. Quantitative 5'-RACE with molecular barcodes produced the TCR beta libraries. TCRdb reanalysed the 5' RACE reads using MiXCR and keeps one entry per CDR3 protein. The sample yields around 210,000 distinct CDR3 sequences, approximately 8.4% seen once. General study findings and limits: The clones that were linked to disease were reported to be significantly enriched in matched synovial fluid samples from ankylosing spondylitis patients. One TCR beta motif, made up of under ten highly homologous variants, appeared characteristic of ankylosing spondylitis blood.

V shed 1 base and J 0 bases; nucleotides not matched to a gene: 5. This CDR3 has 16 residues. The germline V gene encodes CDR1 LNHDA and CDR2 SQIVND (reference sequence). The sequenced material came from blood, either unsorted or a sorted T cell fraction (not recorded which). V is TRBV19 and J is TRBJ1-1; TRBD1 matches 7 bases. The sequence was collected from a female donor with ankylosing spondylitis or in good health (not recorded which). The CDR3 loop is CASSIATGSLNTEAFF. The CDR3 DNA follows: TGTGCCAGTAGTATAGCGACAGGGAGTTTGAACACTGAAGCTTTCTTT.